These 25 T cell receptor beta chains share one sample of origin, sequenced in a study of T cells in Graves' hyperthyroidism and ophthalmopathy (dated by TCRdb to the late 2010s). The library relied on multiplex PCR. Instrument on record: Illumina HiSeq 2000. Amplification of TCR beta CDR3 regions was carried out from RNA transcripts. For the first round of RT-PCR on the TCR CDR3, the HTBI primer set was used together with the Qiagen OneStep RT-PCR kit. In-frame beta chains were kept once TCRdb had trimmed the public reads at Q25 with fastp and called clones with MiXCR. Each entry merges the rows of one CDR3 protein and shows their most common DNA and genes. The sample table records about 510,000 distinct CDR3 sequences; 46% of these occur just once. The top ten hold about 43% of the sample. Sequencing used peripheral blood or thyroid tissue (not recorded which). Receptor source: an adult woman with Graves' disease, either hyperthyroidism or ophthalmopathy (not recorded which).

This clonotype has at least ten counts. The rearrangement joins TRBV20-1 to TRBJ1-3; D is unresolved. V was cut by 5 bases and J by 1 base, with 9 bases left in between. Per germline, CDR1 DFQATT and CDR2 SNEGSKA (reference sequence). CDR3 length: 13 residues. As DNA, the CDR3 is TGCAGTGCTCCCCTCAATTCTGGAAACACCATATATTTT. Translation gives CSAPLNSGNTIYF.

This clonotype has ten or more counts. J is TRBJ1-1 and V is TRBV28; D gene unclear. The germline V gene encodes CDR1 MDHEN and CDR2 SYDVKM. The CDR3 totals 11 residues. Trimming removed 7 bases at V and 10 bases at J, with 13 bases between. The CDR3 loop is CASINMGIAFF. In DNA form, the CDR3 reads TGTGCCAGCATCAATATGGGTATAGCTTTCTTT.

The chain uses TRBV13 and TRBJ2-7, with TRBD2 matching over 12 bases. CDR1 is PRHDT and CDR2 is FYEKMQ in the germline V gene (reference sequence). The V and J ends lost 5 bases and 2 bases, in that order; junction bases with no gene match: 16. The CDR3 contains 19 residues. CDR3 residues: CASSPGGASGRARTYEQYF. The DNA of the CDR3 is TGTGCCAGCAGCCCGGGGGGGGCTAGCGGGAGGGCCCGAACCTACGAGCAGTACTTC.

This clonotype was seen a few times. The chain uses TRBV7-6 and TRBJ1-2, with 7 bases lining up with TRBD1. V was clipped by 1 base and J by 7 bases; unmatched bases: 12. Germline V lookup: CDR1 SGHVS, CDR2 FNYEAQ. CDR3 length: 16 amino acids. The CDR3 is CASSLGVQGKGAGYTF. CDR3 in DNA: TGTGCCAGCAGCTTAGGGGTTCAGGGAAAGGGGGCTGGCTACACCTTC.

The CDR3 nucleotides read TGTGCCACCAGCAGTCTAGGGGGCTACGAGCAGTACTTC. This encodes CATSSLGGYEQYF. The V gene is TRBV15, the J gene TRBJ2-5, with D possibly being TRBD1 (6 bases). The J call is uncertain, as TRBJ2-7 better fits the DNA end. The CDR3 covers 13 residues. Germline CDR1 is LNHNV and CDR2 is YYDKDF (reference sequence).

This sequence joins TRBV7-2 and TRBJ2-7; weak D call: TRBD2 (5 bases). Trimming took 10 bases from V and 3 from J, leaving 16 bases between them. The CDR3 is 13 amino acids. In germline, CDR1 is SGHTA, CDR2 FQGNSA. This chain's CDR3 is CATAPAVSYEQYF. CDR3 DNA: TGTGCCACCGCCCCAGCGGTAAGCTACGAGCAGTACTTC.

This chain uses TRBV10-3 with TRBJ2-2; 7 nucleotides agree with TRBD1. V lost 9 bases and J lost 4; bases outside the gene matches: 8. Germline lookup yields CDR1 ENHRY and CDR2 SYGVKD. This CDR3 has 14 amino acids. The CDR3, as DNA: TGTGCCATTACCGGGACAGACGCCACCGGGGAGCTGTTTTTT. As protein: CAITGTDATGELFF.

This clonotype has a count of ten or more. The chain joins TRBV4-1 to TRBJ2-5; 12 bases are shared with TRBD2. The CDR3 is made up of 14 amino acids. V was pared by 5 bases and J by 4 bases, with 2 bases of the junction left unmatched. Per germline, CDR1 MGHRA and CDR2 YSYEKL. CDR3 sequence: CASSALAGGETQYF. The CDR3 coding sequence is TGCGCCAGCAGCGCACTAGCGGGAGGAGAGACCCAGTACTTC.

The J gene is TRBJ1-2, the V gene TRBV7-9; D is possibly TRBD1 (5 bases). The CDR3 extends over 13 amino acids. V lost 6 bases to trimming and J lost 4 bases, with 12 bases between them. Per the germline V gene, CDR1 is SEHNR and CDR2 is FQNEAQ (reference sequence). The CDR3 here is CASRTGTVYGYTF. The CDR3 DNA is TGTGCCAGCAGGACCGGGACGGTCTATGGCTACACCTTC.

For this clonotype: An end of the junction does not agree with germline; a read error may underlie this. The V and J genes are TRBV29-1 and TRBJ2-7; D ambiguous. CDR1 and CDR2 from the germline V gene are SQVTM and ANQGSEA. The CDR3 runs to 13 residues. CDR3 nucleotides: TGCAGCGTTCAGGAATGGATGGGGTACGGGCAGTACTTC. Its protein is CSVQEWMGYGQYF.

This clonotype showed up just once. The rearrangement uses TRBV7-6 and TRBJ2-3; either TRBD1 or TRBD2 may supply D (5 bases each). Germline lookup yields CDR1 SGHVS and CDR2 FNYEAQ. CDR3 length equals 14 residues. With 0 bases removed from V and 4 bases from J, the gap between germline ends came to 8 bases. CDR3 protein: CASSLARGPDTQYF. The CDR3 DNA sequence: TGTGCCAGCAGCTTAGCTAGGGGACCAGATACGCAGTATTTT.

V usage is TRBV10-3 and J usage is TRBJ2-5, with 8 bases matching TRBD2. The CDR3 totals 15 residues. Germline V lookup: CDR1 ENHRY, CDR2 SYGVKD. The V gene end was trimmed by 4 bases and the J gene end by 5 bases; junction bases not matched to a gene: 9. CDR3 residues: CAISGGGGTSETQYF. CDR3 sequence (DNA): TGTGCCATCAGTGGAGGCGGGGGGACATCGGAGACCCAGTACTTC.

This clonotype appeared many times. The chain has TRBV5-6 and TRBJ1-1; D possibly corresponds to TRBD1 (5 bases). Germline V gene sequence: CDR1 SGHDT, CDR2 YYEEEE. Between the trimmed V and J ends, which lost 0 bases and 3 bases, there was a span of 12 bases. This CDR3 is built from 15 residues. CDR3 nucleotide sequence: TGTGCCAGCAGCTTGGGGGGGAGAGTCGACACTGAAGCTTTCTTT. This translates into CASSLGGRVDTEAFF.

This clonotype was counted many times. This rearrangement joins TRBV7-3 to TRBJ1-1; a weak D match, TRBD1 (6 bases). Germline lookup yields CDR1 SGHTA and CDR2 FQGTGA. V lost 5 bases and J 1 base, leaving 17 bases between the germline ends. This CDR3 region has 16 residues. CDR3 amino acids: CASSPKGGTQNTEAFF. The CDR3 nucleotides read TGTGCCAGCAGCCCCAAAGGTGGGACACAGAACACTGAAGCTTTCTTT. Together with reference TRBV7-3 and TRBJ1-1, the CDR3 gives the full variable domain: GAGVSQTPSNKVTEKGKYVELRCDPISGHTALYWYRQSLGQGPEFLIYFQGTGAADDSGLPNDRFFAVRPEGSVSTLKIQRTERGDSAVYLCASSPKGGTQNTEAFFGQGTRLTVV.

The chain employs TRBV7-8 and TRBJ1-2; TRBD1 agrees at 7 bases. Trimming at V came to 0 bases and at J to 4 bases, leaving 8 bases not matched to a gene. Germline assignment: CDR1 SGHVS and CDR2 FQNEAQ. The length of the CDR3 is 16 residues. The CDR3 is CASSLARGSNSYGYTF. In nucleotides, the CDR3 is TGTGCCAGCAGCTTAGCCAGGGGGAGTAATAGCTATGGCTACACCTTC.

This clonotype came up many times. The chain links TRBV9 to TRBJ2-7; D unclear. The CDR3 contains 14 residues. The V end lost 0 bases, the J end lost 2 bases, and 9 bases lay between the germline ends. Germline V gene lookup returns CDR1 SGDLS and CDR2 YYNGEE. DNA for the CDR3: TGTGCCAGCAGCGTAGGAGCTGGAACCTACGAGCAGTACTTC. It translates to CASSVGAGTYEQYF.

The V call is TRBV12-3 or TRBV12-4, the J call TRBJ2-5, with 9 bases identical to TRBD2. The CDR3 totals 18 residues. Unmatched junction bases numbered 11, after V lost 3 bases and J lost 0 bases. CDR3 coding DNA: TGTGCCAGCAGTTTTAGCGGGAGCTCCCTTCTAGACCAAGAGACCCAGTACTTC. Its translation is CASSFSGSSLLDQETQYF.

The rearrangement joins TRBV20-1 to TRBJ2-2; TRBD2 agrees at 7 bases. The junction had 14 bases not matched to a gene; V was cut back by 2 bases and J by 5 bases. Germline CDR1 reads DFQATT; CDR2 reads SNEGSKA (reference sequence). The length of the CDR3 is 17 residues. CDR3 sequence: CSARSRGGSLTTGELFF. CDR3 DNA: TGCAGTGCTAGATCGAGGGGCGGGAGTCTTACGACCGGGGAGCTGTTTTTT.

The chain employs TRBV6-5 and TRBJ1-1, with unresolved D. This CDR3 region has 12 residues. Trimming removed 2 bases from V and 8 bases from J, with 9 bases in between. CDR1 is MNHEY, CDR2 SVGAGI, per germline. CDR3 DNA sequence: TGTGCCAGCAGTTACCCCTGGGGAGAAGCTTTCTTT. Translation: CASSYPWGEAFF.

The V gene is TRBV29-1, the J gene TRBJ2-2; TRBD2 aligns across 8 bases. CDR1 SQVTM and CDR2 ANQGSEA come from the germline V gene. With 7 bases clipped from V and 8 bases from J, the junction kept 9 bases outside the gene matches. This CDR3 region has 13 residues. The CDR3 DNA reads TGCAGCGCCCGGGCCGGGGGGGTAGGGGAGCTGTTTTTT. It yields the protein CSARAGGVGELFF.

The chain links TRBV5-6 to TRBJ1-3; tentatively, D is TRBD1 (5 bases). This CDR3 has 18 residues. The ends were cut back, 1 base at V and 8 bases at J, with 25 bases in the middle. The germline CDR1 and CDR2 sequences are SGHDT and YYEEEE. DNA of the CDR3: TGTGCCAGCAGCTTGAACGTCGCGGGGGGAGGCTATGGCTACACCATATATTTT. This translates into CASSLNVAGGGYGYTIYF. Complete variable domain (other parts from reference TRBV5-6 and TRBJ1-3): DAGVTQSPTHLIKTRGQQVTLRCSPKSGHDTVSWYQQALGQGPQFIFQYYEEEERQRGNFPDRFSGHQFPNYSSELNVNALLLGDSALYLCASSLNVAGGGYGYTIYFGEGSWLTVV.

Comments on this clonotype: An end of the junction differs from the germline gene, which may be a read error. The chain uses TRBV5-1 and TRBJ2-2; possibly TRBD2 for D (5 bases). The CDR3 has 16 amino acids. In germline, CDR1 is SGHRS, CDR2 YFSETQ. The CDR3 loop reads CASSFLRDFGTGELSF. Written as DNA, the CDR3 is TGCGCCAGCAGCTTCTTAAGAGACTTCGGCACTGGGGAGCTGTCTTTT.

The chain links TRBV25-1 to TRBJ2-2; no clear D gene. CDR1 MGHDK and CDR2 SYGVNS come from the germline V gene. This CDR3 contains 13 residues. V shed 2 bases and J shed 1 base, with 2 bases lying between them. The CDR3 region has the DNA TGTGCCAGCAGTGAACAGAACACCGGGGAGCTGTTTTTT. Protein sequence: CASSEQNTGELFF.

Many counts were recorded for this clonotype. This chain links TRBV20-1 with TRBJ2-2, with D uncertain. Deletions cut 6 bases from V and 7 bases from J, with 12 bases between. The CDR3 runs 12 residues. Germline V gives CDR1 DFQATT, CDR2 SNEGSKA (reference sequence). The CDR3 DNA reads TGCAGTGCCCCGTTTGGCGGCGGGGAGCTGTTTTTT. Translating gives CSAPFGGGELFF.

This rearrangement joins TRBV20-1 to TRBJ1-6; D perhaps matches TRBD1 (5 bases). The CDR3 is made up of 15 amino acids. Germline lookup yields CDR1 DFQATT and CDR2 SNEGSKA (reference sequence). The V end lost 6 bases, the J end lost 2 bases, and 14 bases lay between the germline ends. This CDR3 is CSAQGNQPYNSPLHF. For the CDR3, the DNA is TGCAGTGCCCAGGGAAATCAGCCCTATAATTCACCCCTCCACTTT.